This T cell receptor (beta chain) was identified during a study of blood T cell repertoires in COVID-19. Background on the study: Nucleic acid was either cDNA or gDNA, and it came from T cells, B-cell-depleted T cells, or PBMCs.

The method was immunoSEQ multiplex PCR; TCRdb's version includes in-frame clones alone and lacks a portion of them. The sample yields about 200,000 clones, roughly 89% seen once. The CDR3 has 13 residues. The J segment lost 4 bases and the V segment lost 5 bases, leaving 2 bases of the junction unmatched. Germline assignment: CDR1 SGHVS and CDR2 FQNEAQ. The cohort comprised adults aged about 18 to 100 years residing in about two dozen US areas. The chain uses TRBV7-8 and TRBJ2-3; TRBD1 agrees at 8 bases. Sequencing was performed on PBMCs or T cells enriched from blood (not recorded which). The sequence was collected from a woman aged 30 to 39 with acute COVID-19. CDR3 in DNA: TGTGCCAGCAGCAAGGACAGGGCAGATACGCAGTATTTT. The encoded protein is CASSKDRADTQYF. Based on the CDR3 plus reference TRBV7-8 and TRBJ2-3, the full variable domain is GAGVSQSPRYKVAKRGQDVALRCDPISGHVSLFWYQQALGQGPEFLTYFQNEAQLDKSGLPSDRFFAERPEGSVSTLKIQRTQQEDSAVYLCASSKDRADTQYFGPGTRLTVL.